The rows below give T cell receptor beta chains drawn from one sample of a study of blood T cells in healthy people across ages. TCRdb fed the 5' RACE reads into MiXCR, producing one record per CDR3 protein. The profile shows fewer than 1.5 million distinct CDR3 sequences, approximately 38% of them singletons. Input material: blood. These TCRs come from a young woman in good health. The CDR3 runs from the conserved cysteine through the conserved F or W. D genes are given only for firm matches. Only part of the rows carry a size: once, few, many, or a class if the clone is expanded.

clone size: few
D gene: -
J gene: TRBJ2-7
V gene: TRBV10-3
CDR3 DNA: TGTGCCATCAGTGGCTCCCACGAGCAGTACTTC
CDR3 protein: CAISGSHEQYF

clone size: -
D gene: TRBD2
J gene: TRBJ2-5
V gene: TRBV20-1
CDR3 DNA: TGCGGTGCTCCCCCAGCGGGGTCACGTCGAGAGACCCAGTACTTC
CDR3 protein: CGAPPAGSRRETQYF

clone size: -
D gene: -
J gene: TRBJ2-3
V gene: TRBV12-3/TRBV12-4
CDR3 DNA: TGTGCCAGCTGCCAGACAGGCACAGATGCGCAGTATTTT
CDR3 protein: CASCQTGTDAQYF

clone size: -
D gene: -
J gene: TRBJ2-7
V gene: TRBV5-5
CDR3 DNA: TGTGCCAGCAGTCTTCGCGCAGGGGCCAGTAATAACGAGCAGTACTTC
CDR3 protein: CASSLRAGASNNEQYF

clone size: -
D gene: TRBD2
J gene: TRBJ2-1
V gene: TRBV4-1
CDR3 DNA: TGCGCCAGCAGCCAAGGGCGAGCGGGAGTAAACAATGAGCAGTTCTTC
CDR3 protein: CASSQGRAGVNNEQFF

clone size: -
D gene: -
J gene: TRBJ2-3
V gene: TRBV11-2
CDR3 DNA: TGTGCCAGCAGCTTGGGGCCAGGAAAGTATTTT
CDR3 protein: CASSLGPGKYF

clone size: few
D gene: -
J gene: TRBJ2-7
V gene: TRBV10-3
CDR3 DNA: TGTGCCATCAGTGTATCTTACGAGCAGTACTTC
CDR3 protein: CAISVSYEQYF

clone size: -
D gene: TRBD1
J gene: TRBJ1-2
V gene: TRBV9
CDR3 DNA: TGTGCCAGCAGCCCCTGGACAGGGGGCGACTATGGCTACACCTTC
CDR3 protein: CASSPWTGGDYGYTF

clone size: -
D gene: -
J gene: TRBJ2-3
V gene: TRBV12-3/TRBV12-4
CDR3 DNA: TGTGCCAGCAGTCTCCTGGGGGGGCTTGGGACAGATACGCAGTATTTT
CDR3 protein: CASSLLGGLGTDTQYF

clone size: few
D gene: -
J gene: TRBJ2-5
V gene: TRBV5-1
CDR3 DNA: TGCGCCAGCAGCTTATTCAGCAGCAGTCAAGAGACCCAGTACTTC
CDR3 protein: CASSLFSSSQETQYF

clone size: few
D gene: -
J gene: TRBJ1-1
V gene: TRBV29-1
CDR3 DNA: TGCAGCGTCCTACGGGGGACGGGGGCCGCTGAAGCTTTCTTT
CDR3 protein: CSVLRGTGAAEAFF

clone size: -
D gene: TRBD2
J gene: TRBJ2-7
V gene: TRBV12-3/TRBV12-4
CDR3 DNA: TGTGCCAGCAGCGCCCCTAGCGGGAGGTTCAACGAGCAGTACTTC
CDR3 protein: CASSAPSGRFNEQYF

clone size: few
D gene: -
J gene: TRBJ2-3
V gene: TRBV2
CDR3 DNA: TGTGCCAGCAGTGGTGAGACTAAGAAACGGTATTTT
CDR3 protein: CASSGETKKRYF

clone size: -
D gene: -
J gene: TRBJ2-7
V gene: TRBV7-2
CDR3 DNA: TGTGCCAGTAGCGTCGGGTGGGGCTCCTACGAGCAGTACTTC
CDR3 protein: CASSVGWGSYEQYF

clone size: -
D gene: TRBD1
J gene: TRBJ2-7
V gene: TRBV27
CDR3 DNA: TGCGCCAGCAGCTTGAACAGGGGAAACGAGCAGTACTTC
CDR3 protein: CASSLNRGNEQYF

clone size: -
D gene: -
J gene: TRBJ2-4
V gene: TRBV4-1
CDR3 DNA: TGCGCCAGCAGCCAAGATGGGGGGACGTTTGAAAACATTCAGTACTTC
CDR3 protein: CASSQDGGTFENIQYF

clone size: once
D gene: -
J gene: TRBJ2-7
V gene: TRBV7-9
CDR3 DNA: TGTGCCAGCAGCTTACGGGGGAACCCCTACGAGCAGTACTTC
CDR3 protein: CASSLRGNPYEQYF

clone size: few
D gene: TRBD2
J gene: TRBJ2-5
V gene: TRBV12-3/TRBV12-4
CDR3 DNA: TGTGCCAGCAGTCGCAAGAGCGGGGGTGTATTGGAGACCCAGTACTTC
CDR3 protein: CASSRKSGGVLETQYF

clone size: few
D gene: -
J gene: TRBJ2-5
V gene: TRBV2
CDR3 DNA: TGTGCCAGCAGTGTACAGCTAGAGACCCAGTACTTC
CDR3 protein: CASSVQLETQYF

clone size: -
D gene: -
J gene: TRBJ2-7
V gene: TRBV15
CDR3 DNA: TGTGCCACCAGCTCCCGAGGGGACACGGGCTCCTACGAGCAGTACTTC
CDR3 protein: CATSSRGDTGSYEQYF

clone size: once
D gene: -
J gene: TRBJ2-3
V gene: TRBV5-4
CDR3 DNA: TGTGCCAGCAGCCCAAAAAGTCAAAGCACAGATACGCAGTATTTT
CDR3 protein: CASSPKSQSTDTQYF

clone size: -
D gene: -
J gene: TRBJ1-1
V gene: TRBV21-1
CDR3 DNA: TGTGCCAGCAGCACCCACAGGGCCAGGGGGCGCGGTGAAGCTTTCTTT
CDR3 protein: CASSTHRARGRGEAFF

clone size: -
D gene: TRBD2
J gene: TRBJ2-1
V gene: TRBV11-3
CDR3 DNA: TGTGCCAGCAGACCCGGTGGTAGCGGGAGAGGTAATGAGCAGTTCTTC
CDR3 protein: CASRPGGSGRGNEQFF

clone size: few
D gene: TRBD2
J gene: TRBJ2-1
V gene: TRBV7-2
CDR3 DNA: TGTGCCAGCAGCCCGGGCGGGGGGGCCCCCTACAATGAGCAGTTCTTC
CDR3 protein: CASSPGGGAPYNEQFF

clone size: -
D gene: -
J gene: TRBJ2-3
V gene: TRBV5-5
CDR3 DNA: TGTGCCAGCAGCTTGGTAATGCGGACGACAGACACAGATACGCAGTATTTT
CDR3 protein: CASSLVMRTTDTDTQYF

clone size: -
D gene: TRBD2
J gene: TRBJ2-5
V gene: TRBV7-2
CDR3 DNA: TGTGCCAGCAGCCCCGGGAACGGGGGGTCCGAGACCCAGTACTTC
CDR3 protein: CASSPGNGGSETQYF

clone size: -
D gene: TRBD2
J gene: TRBJ2-3
V gene: TRBV2
CDR3 DNA: TGTGCCAGCAGCGACCGGACTAGCGGAAACACAGATACGCAGTATTTT
CDR3 protein: CASSDRTSGNTDTQYF

clone size: few
D gene: TRBD1
J gene: TRBJ1-2
V gene: TRBV6-1
CDR3 DNA: TGTGCCAGCAGTGAAGAAGGGACAGGGAGGAATGGCTACACCTTC
CDR3 protein: CASSEEGTGRNGYTF

clone size: -
D gene: -
J gene: TRBJ2-3
V gene: TRBV30
CDR3 DNA: TGTGCCTGGAGCCTTGGAACGGGTTCCTCGGATACGCAGTATTTT
CDR3 protein: CAWSLGTGSSDTQYF

clone size: -
D gene: TRBD1
J gene: TRBJ1-1
V gene: TRBV27
CDR3 DNA: TGTGCCAGCCGCCTCATGGGACAGGCAGATGAAGCTTTCTTT
CDR3 protein: CASRLMGQADEAFF

clone size: many
D gene: TRBD2
J gene: TRBJ2-5
V gene: TRBV7-2
CDR3 DNA: TGTGCCAGCAGCTCCCTGTGGGGGGGCCAAGAGACCCAGTACTTC
CDR3 protein: CASSSLWGGQETQYF

clone size: -
D gene: TRBD2
J gene: TRBJ2-1
V gene: TRBV29-1
CDR3 DNA: TGCAGCGTTGAATCTCTCGGGGGGGTATACAATGAGCAGTTCTTC
CDR3 protein: CSVESLGGVYNEQFF

clone size: few
D gene: -
J gene: TRBJ1-2
V gene: TRBV10-3
CDR3 DNA: TGTGCCATCTCTTCCGGGGGTGGCTACACCTTC
CDR3 protein: CAISSGGGYTF

clone size: -
D gene: TRBD2
J gene: TRBJ2-1
V gene: TRBV18
CDR3 DNA: TGTGCCAGCGACGAGACCGGGACTAGAGAAGACAATGAGCAGTTCTTC
CDR3 protein: CASDETGTREDNEQFF

clone size: -
D gene: -
J gene: TRBJ1-2
V gene: TRBV20-1
CDR3 DNA: TGCAGTGCTACTATGCCCGGGAGGGACTATGGCTACACCTTC
CDR3 protein: CSATMPGRDYGYTF

clone size: -
D gene: -
J gene: TRBJ2-3
V gene: TRBV27
CDR3 DNA: TGTGCCAGCAGATTACCACTGGGGACGCAGTATTTT
CDR3 protein: CASRLPLGTQYF

clone size: few
D gene: TRBD1
J gene: TRBJ2-5
V gene: TRBV27
CDR3 DNA: TGTGCCAGCAGCATGACAGGGGGTCGGCGTGAGACCCAGTACTTC
CDR3 protein: CASSMTGGRRETQYF

clone size: few
D gene: -
J gene: TRBJ2-1
V gene: TRBV10-3
CDR3 DNA: TGTGCCATCAGTGAGTCGCGTTATGAGCAGTTCTTC
CDR3 protein: CAISESRYEQFF

clone size: many
D gene: TRBD1
J gene: TRBJ1-1
V gene: TRBV4-2
CDR3 DNA: TGTGCCAGCAGCCAGACAGGGGGGGACACTGAAGCTTTCTTT
CDR3 protein: CASSQTGGDTEAFF

clone size: few
D gene: -
J gene: TRBJ2-1
V gene: TRBV7-2
CDR3 DNA: TGTGCCACCTCGGGGTCAAGCTCCTACAATGAGCAGTTCTTC
CDR3 protein: CATSGSSSYNEQFF